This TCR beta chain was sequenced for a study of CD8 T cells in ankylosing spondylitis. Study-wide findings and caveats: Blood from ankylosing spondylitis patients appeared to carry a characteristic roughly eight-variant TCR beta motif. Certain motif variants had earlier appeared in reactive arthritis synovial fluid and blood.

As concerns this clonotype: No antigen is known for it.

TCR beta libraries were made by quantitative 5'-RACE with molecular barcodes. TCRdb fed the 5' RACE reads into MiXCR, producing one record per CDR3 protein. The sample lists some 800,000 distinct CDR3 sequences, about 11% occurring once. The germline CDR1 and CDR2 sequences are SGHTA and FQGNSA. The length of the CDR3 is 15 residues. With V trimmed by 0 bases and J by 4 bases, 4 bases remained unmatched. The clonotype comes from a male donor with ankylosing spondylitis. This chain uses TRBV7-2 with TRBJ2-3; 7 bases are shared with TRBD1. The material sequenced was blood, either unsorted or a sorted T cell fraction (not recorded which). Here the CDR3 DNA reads TGTGCCAGCAGCTTAGCAGGGGGCGGCGCAGATACGCAGTATTTT. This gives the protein CASSLAGGGADTQYF.